This T cell receptor beta chain was identified in a study of cytotoxic CD8 clonotypes in ibrutinib-treated CLL. As for the study in general: A mean of about 250,000 productive templates and about 88,000 productive rearrangements was obtained per sample.

V lost 1 base, J lost 8 bases, and 5 bases stayed unmatched. The CDR3 has 15 residues. The germline gives CDR1 SGHTA, CDR2 FQGNSA. Note on this clone: The antigen is undetermined.

Investigators sought sequencing depths of between 1 in 200,000 and 1 in 1 million T cells. Assay: immunoSEQ multiplex PCR; the TCRdb copy retains only in-frame clones and omits some. The sample shows approximately 100,000 clones, more than 55% of them seen only once. General observations from the study: Patients had baseline clonality above age-matched healthy donors, and this clonality moved with circulating CD8+ T-cell counts.

The V gene is TRBV7-2, the J gene TRBJ2-3; 11 nucleotides match TRBD2. This receptor was taken from a human donor with chronic lymphocytic leukemia. The sample here was PBMCs, taken after 24 months of ibrutinib treatment. In DNA form, the CDR3 reads TGTGCCAGCAGCTTAGTTAGCGGGGGGGACGGTACGCAGTATTTT. Protein sequence: CASSLVSGGDGTQYF.